This TCR beta chain was obtained from a study of blood T cells in healthy people across ages. Germline V lookup: CDR1 SQVTM, CDR2 ANQGSEA. CDR3 length equals 13 residues. A second PCR, run for roughly 7 to 11 cycles, used a sample-barcoded 5' primer plus a J-beta primer mix. TCRdb re-called the 5' RACE reads with MiXCR, one entry per CDR3 protein. The repertoire holds over a million distinct CDR3 sequences, under 30% seen once, with approximately 0.79% in the top ten. These data also featured in a second study, about T cells of mothers and their children. That paper states: Whether related or unrelated, pairs show similar shaping of TCR recombination output by thymic selection.

Material for sequencing was blood. This TCR came from a girl aged 2 to 9 in good health. V gene TRBV29-1 combines with J gene TRBJ2-7; TRBD2 agrees at 9 bases. With the DNA end fitting TRBJ2-1 better, the J assignment may be wrong. In DNA form, the CDR3 reads TGCAGCGCCAAAGCGGGGGGCCACAATGAGCAGTTCTTC. Translation: CSAKAGGHNEQFF.